Sequencing of this T cell receptor (beta chain) was carried out in a study of T cells in Graves' hyperthyroidism and ophthalmopathy. This clonotype was seen at least ten times. What it recognizes is unknown. PBMCs were sourced from 9 to 10 ml fresh peripheral blood. Study-level points and caveats: Blood also carried most thyroid clonotypes expanded above 0.001.

Amplification of TCR beta CDR3 regions was performed using RNA transcripts as template. HTBI primers were used for first-round RT-PCR of the TCR CDR3. TCRdb re-called the multiplex PCR reads through MiXCR, storing one row per CDR3 protein. The sample includes more than 250,000 distinct CDR3 sequences, roughly 15% of them seen just once. This CDR3 has 14 amino acids. V lost 0 bases and J lost 1, with 7 bases in between. The germline V gene encodes CDR1 SGHRS and CDR2 YFSETQ. The clonotype comes from a woman aged 45-65 years with Graves' hyperthyroidism that later progressed to Graves' ophthalmopathy. The rearrangement joins TRBV5-1 to TRBJ1-1; D gene ambiguous. The sequenced sample was blood. The DNA of the CDR3 is TGCGCCAGCAGCTTGGTGGCCGAGAACACTGAAGCTTTCTTT. Its translation is CASSLVAENTEAFF.